The subject of this entry is one T cell receptor (beta chain). Its specificity is not known. In TCRdb, the reads were re-called with MiXCR into one record per CDR3 protein. Seen here are about 740,000 distinct CDR3 sequences, 35% observed once, and the top ten hold about 2.8%. J lost 4 bases, V lost 8 bases, and 10 bases had no gene match. The CDR3 extends over 14 amino acids. This entry belongs to a study of T cell repertoires in cytomegalovirus infection. Study information: Public signatures in TCR beta pointed to CMV infection and matching HLA type.

Study-wide findings and caveats: The ex vivo response showed dominance by HLA-C-restricted CMV-specific TCR beta clonotypes.

This rearrangement joins TRBV12-3 or TRBV12-4 to TRBJ1-1; 7 nucleotides align to TRBD1. The sequencing sample was made of PBMCs. The receptor comes from a human donor in good health (CMV status not recorded). Some clones in this sample may be carry-over from other donors' samples. The CDR3 region is CASQYRGGSTEAFF. CDR3 DNA sequence: TGTGCCAGCCAATACAGGGGAGGGAGCACTGAAGCTTTCTTT.